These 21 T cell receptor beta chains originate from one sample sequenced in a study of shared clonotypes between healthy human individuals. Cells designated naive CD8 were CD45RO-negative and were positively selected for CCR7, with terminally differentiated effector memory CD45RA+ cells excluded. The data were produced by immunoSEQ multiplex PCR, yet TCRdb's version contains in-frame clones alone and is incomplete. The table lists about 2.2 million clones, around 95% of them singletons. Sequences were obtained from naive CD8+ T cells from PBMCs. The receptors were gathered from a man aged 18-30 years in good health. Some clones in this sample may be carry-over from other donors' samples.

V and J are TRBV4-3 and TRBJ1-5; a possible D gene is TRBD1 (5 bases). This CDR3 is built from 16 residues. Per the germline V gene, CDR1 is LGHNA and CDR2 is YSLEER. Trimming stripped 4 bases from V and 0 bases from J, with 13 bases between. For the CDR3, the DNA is TGCGCCAGCAGCCTGGTCCTAGACAGTAGCAATCAGCCCCAGCATTTT. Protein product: CASSLVLDSSNQPQHF.

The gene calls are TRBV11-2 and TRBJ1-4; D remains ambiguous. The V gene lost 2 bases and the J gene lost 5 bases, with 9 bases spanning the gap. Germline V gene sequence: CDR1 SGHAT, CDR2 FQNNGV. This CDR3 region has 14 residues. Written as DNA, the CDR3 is TGTGCCAGCAGCTTAAGGGCGGGGAATGAAAAACTGTTTTTT. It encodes CASSLRAGNEKLFF.

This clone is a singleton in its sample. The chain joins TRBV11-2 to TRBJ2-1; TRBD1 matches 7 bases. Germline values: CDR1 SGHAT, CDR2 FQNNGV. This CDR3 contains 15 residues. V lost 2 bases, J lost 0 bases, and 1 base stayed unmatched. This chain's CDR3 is CASSLTGVSYNEQFF. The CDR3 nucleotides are TGTGCCAGCAGCTTAACAGGGGTCTCCTACAATGAGCAGTTCTTC.

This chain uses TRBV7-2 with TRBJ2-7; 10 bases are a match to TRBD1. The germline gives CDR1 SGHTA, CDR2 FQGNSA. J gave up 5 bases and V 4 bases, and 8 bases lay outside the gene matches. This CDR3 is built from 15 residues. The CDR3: CASSSGQGTPHEQYF. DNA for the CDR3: TGTGCCAGCAGCTCGGGACAGGGGACCCCCCACGAGCAGTACTTC.

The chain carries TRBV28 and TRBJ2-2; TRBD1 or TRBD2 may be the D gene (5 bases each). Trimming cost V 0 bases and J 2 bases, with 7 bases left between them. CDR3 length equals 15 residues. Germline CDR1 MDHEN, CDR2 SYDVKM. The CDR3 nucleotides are TGTGCCAGCAGTTTATGGGGGGACAACACCGGGGAGCTGTTTTTT. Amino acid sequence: CASSLWGDNTGELFF.

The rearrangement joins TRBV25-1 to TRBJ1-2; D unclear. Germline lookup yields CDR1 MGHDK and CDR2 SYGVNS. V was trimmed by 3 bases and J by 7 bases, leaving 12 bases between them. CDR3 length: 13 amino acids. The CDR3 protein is CASSDIFLAGYTF. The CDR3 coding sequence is TGTGCCAGCAGTGACATTTTTCTCGCTGGCTACACCTTC.

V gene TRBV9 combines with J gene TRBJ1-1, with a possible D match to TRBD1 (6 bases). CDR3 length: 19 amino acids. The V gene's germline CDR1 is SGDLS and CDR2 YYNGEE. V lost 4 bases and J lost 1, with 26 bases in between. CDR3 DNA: TGTGCCAGCAGCCATAACTTAAAATCCTTAACGGACAGGAACACTGAAGCTTTCTTT. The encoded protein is CASSHNLKSLTDRNTEAFF. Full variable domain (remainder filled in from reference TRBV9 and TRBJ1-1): DSGVTQTPKHLITATGQRVTLRCSPRSGDLSVYWYQQSLDQGLQFLIQYYNGEERAKGNILERFSAQQFPDLHSELNLSSLELGDSALYFCASSHNLKSLTDRNTEAFFGQGTRLTVV.

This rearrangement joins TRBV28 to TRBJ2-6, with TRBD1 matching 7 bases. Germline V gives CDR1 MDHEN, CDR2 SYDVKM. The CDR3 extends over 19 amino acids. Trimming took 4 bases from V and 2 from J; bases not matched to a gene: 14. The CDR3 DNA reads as TGTGCCAGCAGTTCCCAGGGGGTGACCCGGGAACCTGGGGCCAACGTCCTGACTTTC. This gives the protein CASSSQGVTREPGANVLTF.

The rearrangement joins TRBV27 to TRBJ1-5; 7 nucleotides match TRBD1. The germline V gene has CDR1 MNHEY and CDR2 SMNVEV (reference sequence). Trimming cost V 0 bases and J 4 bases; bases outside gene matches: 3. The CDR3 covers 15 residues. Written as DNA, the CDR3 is TGTGCCAGCAGTTTATCGACAGGGTTAAATCAGCCCCAGCATTTT. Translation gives CASSLSTGLNQPQHF.

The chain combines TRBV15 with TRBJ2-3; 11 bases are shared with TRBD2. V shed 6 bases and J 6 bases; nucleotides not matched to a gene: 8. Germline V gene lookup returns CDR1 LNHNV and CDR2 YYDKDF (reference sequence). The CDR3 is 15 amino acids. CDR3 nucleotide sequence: TGTGCCACCAGGGGCACTAGCGGGAGTGGGGATACGCAGTATTTT. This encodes CATRGTSGSGDTQYF.

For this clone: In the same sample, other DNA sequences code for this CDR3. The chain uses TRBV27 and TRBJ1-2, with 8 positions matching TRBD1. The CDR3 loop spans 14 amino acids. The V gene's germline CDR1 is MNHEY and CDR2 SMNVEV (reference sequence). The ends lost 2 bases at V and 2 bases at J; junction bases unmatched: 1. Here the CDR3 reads CASSLRTGNYGYTF. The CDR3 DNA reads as TGTGCCAGCAGTTTACGGACAGGGAACTATGGCTACACCTTC.

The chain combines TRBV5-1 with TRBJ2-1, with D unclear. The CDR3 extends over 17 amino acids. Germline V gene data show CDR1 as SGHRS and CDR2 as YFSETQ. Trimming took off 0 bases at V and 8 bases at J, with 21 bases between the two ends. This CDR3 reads CASSLEKGEVGNYEQFF. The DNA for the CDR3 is TGCGCCAGCAGCTTGGAGAAAGGAGAGGTGGGAAACTATGAGCAGTTCTTC.

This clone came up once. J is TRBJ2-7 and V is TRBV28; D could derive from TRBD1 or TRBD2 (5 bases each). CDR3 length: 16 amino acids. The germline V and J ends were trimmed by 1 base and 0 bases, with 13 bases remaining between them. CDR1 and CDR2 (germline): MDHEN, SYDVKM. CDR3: CASSLFPGHSSYEQYF. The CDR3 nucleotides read TGTGCCAGCAGTTTATTTCCGGGGCACAGCTCCTACGAGCAGTACTTC.

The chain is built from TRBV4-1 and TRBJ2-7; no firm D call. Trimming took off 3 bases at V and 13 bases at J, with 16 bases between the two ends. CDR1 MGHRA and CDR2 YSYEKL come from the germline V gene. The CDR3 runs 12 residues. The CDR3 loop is CASSQEGGFVYF. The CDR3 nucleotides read TGCGCCAGCAGCCAGGAAGGCGGCTTTGTATACTTC.

For the CDR3, the DNA is TGTGCCAGCAGTCACCTAGCGGGAGCCTACGAGCAGTACTTC. Amino acid sequence: CASSHLAGAYEQYF. The chain recombines TRBV27 with TRBJ2-7; 10 positions match TRBD2. Trimming cost V 5 bases and J 2 bases; bases outside gene matches: 3. Germline V lookup: CDR1 MNHEY, CDR2 SMNVEV (reference sequence). The CDR3 contains 14 residues.

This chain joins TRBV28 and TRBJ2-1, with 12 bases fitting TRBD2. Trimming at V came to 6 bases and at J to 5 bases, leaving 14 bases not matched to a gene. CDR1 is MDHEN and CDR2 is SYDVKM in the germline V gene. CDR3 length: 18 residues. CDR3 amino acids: CASSPWLAGGGPNNEQFF. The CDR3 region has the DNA TGTGCCAGCAGCCCCTGGCTAGCGGGAGGGGGGCCAAACAATGAGCAGTTCTTC.

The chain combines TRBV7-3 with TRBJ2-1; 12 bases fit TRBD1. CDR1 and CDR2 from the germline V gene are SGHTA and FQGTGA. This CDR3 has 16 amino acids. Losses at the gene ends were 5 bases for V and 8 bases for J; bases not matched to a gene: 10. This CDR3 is CASSPKGQGATYEQFF. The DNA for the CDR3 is TGTGCCAGCAGCCCAAAGGGACAGGGGGCGACCTATGAGCAGTTCTTC.

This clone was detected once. As DNA, the CDR3 is TGCAGCGTTGAAGAATGGGGGGAGCAGTACTTC. This translates into CSVEEWGEQYF. The chain is built from TRBV29-1 and TRBJ2-7; D tentatively reads TRBD1 or TRBD2 (5 bases each). V lost 0 bases to trimming and J lost 7 bases, with 7 bases between them. Germline V gene sequence: CDR1 SQVTM, CDR2 ANQGSEA. CDR3 length: 11 residues.

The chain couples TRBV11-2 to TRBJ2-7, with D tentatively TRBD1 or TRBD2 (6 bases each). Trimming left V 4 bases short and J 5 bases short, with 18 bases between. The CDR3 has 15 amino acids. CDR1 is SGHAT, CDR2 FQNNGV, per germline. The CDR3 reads CASSSTQGRLDEQYF. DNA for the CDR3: TGTGCCAGCAGCTCGACGCAGGGGAGGTTGGACGAGCAGTACTTC.

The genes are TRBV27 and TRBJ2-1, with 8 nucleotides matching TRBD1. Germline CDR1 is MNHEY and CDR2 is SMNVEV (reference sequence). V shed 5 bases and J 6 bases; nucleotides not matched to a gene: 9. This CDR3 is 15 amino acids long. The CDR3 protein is CASSLLRTGSNEQFF. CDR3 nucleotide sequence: TGTGCCAGCAGTCTCCTGAGGACAGGGAGCAATGAGCAGTTCTTC.

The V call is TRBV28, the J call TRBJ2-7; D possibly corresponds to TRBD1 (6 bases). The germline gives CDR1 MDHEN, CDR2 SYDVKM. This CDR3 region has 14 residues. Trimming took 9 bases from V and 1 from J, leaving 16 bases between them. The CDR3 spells CASGRAGESYEQYF. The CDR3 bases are TGTGCCAGTGGTAGGGCAGGGGAGTCCTACGAGCAGTACTTC.